This TCR beta chain came from a study of identical twins. In its sample, this clonotype was seen many times. TCRdb fed the 5' RACE reads into MiXCR, producing one record per CDR3 protein. The table records about 690,000 distinct CDR3 sequences, roughly 20% of them present only once. CDR1 and CDR2 from the germline V gene are WNHNN and SYGVQD (reference sequence). This CDR3 has 11 amino acids. V was shortened by 8 bases and J by 8 bases, with 10 bases between the two germline ends. The same specimen was also included in a second study, on T cells expressing NK-cell markers. That paper states: In a group of about 6 donors, dominant NKG2C+ clonotypes represented roughly 1.0-8% of CD8+ T cells. There were several donors in whom these clonotypes also led the CD3+CD56-NKG2C+ fraction.

The TCR originated in a woman aged 18-35 years in good health. Sequenced material: PBMCs. The chain recombines TRBV10-1 with TRBJ2-1; TRBD1 is a possible D gene (5 bases). Here the CDR3 DNA reads TGCGCCAGCGGATCCAGGGATGAGCAGTTCTTC. This translates into CASGSRDEQFF.